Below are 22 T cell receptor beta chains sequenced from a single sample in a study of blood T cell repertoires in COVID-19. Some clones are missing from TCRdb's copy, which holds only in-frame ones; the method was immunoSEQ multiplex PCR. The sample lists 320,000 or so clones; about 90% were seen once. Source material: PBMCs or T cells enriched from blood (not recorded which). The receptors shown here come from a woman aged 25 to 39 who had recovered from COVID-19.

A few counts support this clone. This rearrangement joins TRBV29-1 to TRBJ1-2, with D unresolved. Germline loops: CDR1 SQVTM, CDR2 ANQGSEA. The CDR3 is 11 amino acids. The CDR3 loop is CSATTNYGYTF. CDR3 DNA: TGCAGTGCCACAACTAACTATGGCTACACCTTC. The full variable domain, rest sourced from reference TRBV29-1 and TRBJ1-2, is SAVISQKPSRDICQRGTSLTIQCQVDSQVTMMFWYRQQPGQSLTLIATANQGSEATYESGFVIDKFPISRPNLTFSTLTVSNMSPEDSSIYLCSATTNYGYTFGSGTRLTVV.

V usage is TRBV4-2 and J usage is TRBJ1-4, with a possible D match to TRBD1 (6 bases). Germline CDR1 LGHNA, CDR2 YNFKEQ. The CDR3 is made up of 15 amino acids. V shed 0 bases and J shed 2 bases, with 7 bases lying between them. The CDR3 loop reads CASSQERGTNEKLFF. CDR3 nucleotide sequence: TGTGCCAGCAGCCAAGAGAGGGGGACTAATGAAAAACTGTTTTTT.

This chain's CDR3 is CASSSTGGVYGYTF. CDR3 nucleotides: TGCGCCAGCAGCTCAACAGGGGGTGTTTATGGCTACACCTTC. The chain couples TRBV5-1 to TRBJ1-2; 8 positions match TRBD1. Germline trimming cut 3 bases from V and 5 bases from J; bases unmatched to any gene: 6. The CDR3 extends over 14 amino acids. CDR1 is SGHRS, CDR2 YFSETQ, per germline.

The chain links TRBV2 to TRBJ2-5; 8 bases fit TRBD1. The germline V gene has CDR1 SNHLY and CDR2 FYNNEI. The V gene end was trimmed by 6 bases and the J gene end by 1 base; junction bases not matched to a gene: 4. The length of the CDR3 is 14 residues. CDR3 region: CASRDRAGQETQYF. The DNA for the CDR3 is TGTGCCAGCAGGGACAGGGCCGGCCAAGAGACCCAGTACTTC.

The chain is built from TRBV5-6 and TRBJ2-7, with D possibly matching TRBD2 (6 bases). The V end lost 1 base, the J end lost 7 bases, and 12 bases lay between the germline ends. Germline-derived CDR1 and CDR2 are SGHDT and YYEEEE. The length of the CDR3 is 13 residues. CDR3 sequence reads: CASSLLSGGEQYF. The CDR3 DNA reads TGTGCCAGCAGCTTGCTATCAGGAGGGGAGCAGTACTTC.

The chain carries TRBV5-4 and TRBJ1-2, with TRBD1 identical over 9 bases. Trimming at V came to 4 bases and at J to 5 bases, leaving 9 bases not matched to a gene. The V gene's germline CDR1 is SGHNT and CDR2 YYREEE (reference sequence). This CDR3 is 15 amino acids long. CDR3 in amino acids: CASSPPGTGLYGYTF. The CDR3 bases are TGTGCCAGCAGCCCACCCGGGACAGGGTTATATGGCTACACCTTC.

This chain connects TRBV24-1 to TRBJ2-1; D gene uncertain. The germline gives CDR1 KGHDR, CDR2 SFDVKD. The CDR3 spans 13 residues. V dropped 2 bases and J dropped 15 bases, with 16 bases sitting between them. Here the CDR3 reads CATSDSDKVNRFF. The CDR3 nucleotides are TGTGCCACCAGTGATTCCGACAAGGTTAATCGGTTCTTC.

The CDR3 here is CAAPGGLARPYEQYF. DNA for the CDR3: TGTGCCGCACCTGGGGGACTAGCGCGTCCCTACGAGCAGTACTTC. This rearrangement joins TRBV19 to TRBJ2-7; 10 nucleotides agree with TRBD2. CDR1 LNHDA and CDR2 SQIVND come from the germline V gene (reference sequence). The CDR3 totals 15 residues. The V segment lost 11 bases and the J segment 2 bases; nucleotides outside the gene matches: 12.

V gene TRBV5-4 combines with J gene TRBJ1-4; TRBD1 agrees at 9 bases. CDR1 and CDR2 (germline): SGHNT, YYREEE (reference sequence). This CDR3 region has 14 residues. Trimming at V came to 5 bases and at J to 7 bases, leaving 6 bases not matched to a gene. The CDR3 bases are TGTGCCAGCAGACTCGACAGGGGGAGTGAAAAACTGTTTTTT. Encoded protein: CASRLDRGSEKLFF.

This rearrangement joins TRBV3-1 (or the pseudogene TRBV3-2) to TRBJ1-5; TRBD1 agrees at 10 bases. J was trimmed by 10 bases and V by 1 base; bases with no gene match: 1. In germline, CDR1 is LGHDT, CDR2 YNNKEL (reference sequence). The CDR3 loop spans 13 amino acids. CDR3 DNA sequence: TGTGCCAGCAGCCAAGTGACAGGGGGCCCCCAGCATTTT. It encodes CASSQVTGGPQHF.

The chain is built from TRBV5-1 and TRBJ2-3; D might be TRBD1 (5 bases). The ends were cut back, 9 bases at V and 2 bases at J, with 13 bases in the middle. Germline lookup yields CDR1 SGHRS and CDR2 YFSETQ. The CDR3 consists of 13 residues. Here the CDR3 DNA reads TGCGCCACCAAGCAGACAGACACAGATACGCAGTATTTT. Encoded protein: CATKQTDTDTQYF.

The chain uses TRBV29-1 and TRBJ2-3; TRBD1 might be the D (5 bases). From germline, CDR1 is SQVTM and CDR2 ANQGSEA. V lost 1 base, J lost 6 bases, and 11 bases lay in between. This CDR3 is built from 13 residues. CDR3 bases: TGCAGCGTTGAAGGGCAGGGTAGGGATACGCAGTATTTT. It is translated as CSVEGQGRDTQYF.

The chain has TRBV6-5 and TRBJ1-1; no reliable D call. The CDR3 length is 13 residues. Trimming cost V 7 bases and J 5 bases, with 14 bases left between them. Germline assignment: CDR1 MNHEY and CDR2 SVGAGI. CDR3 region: CASNRPGGTEAFF. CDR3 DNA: TGTGCCAGCAACCGACCGGGTGGAACTGAAGCTTTCTTT.

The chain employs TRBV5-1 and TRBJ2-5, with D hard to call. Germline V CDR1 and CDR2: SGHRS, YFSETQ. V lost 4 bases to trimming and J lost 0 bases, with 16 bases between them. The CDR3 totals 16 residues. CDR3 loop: CASSRTQTANQETQYF. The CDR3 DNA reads TGCGCCAGCAGCCGAACCCAGACTGCGAACCAAGAGACCCAGTACTTC.

CDR3 in amino acids: CASSYSSGGEEQYF. The CDR3 bases are TGTGCCAGCAGTTACTCTTCCGGAGGGGAGGAGCAGTACTTC. The V gene is TRBV6-5, the J gene TRBJ2-7, with D tentatively TRBD2 (6 bases). Germline V gene sequence: CDR1 MNHEY, CDR2 SVGAGI. Deletions cut 0 bases from V and 7 bases from J, with 13 bases between. This CDR3 contains 14 residues.

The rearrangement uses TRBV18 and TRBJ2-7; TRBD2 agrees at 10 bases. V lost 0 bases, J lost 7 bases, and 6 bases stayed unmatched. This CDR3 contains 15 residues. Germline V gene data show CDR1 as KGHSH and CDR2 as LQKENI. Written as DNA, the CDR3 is TGTGCCAGCTCACCACCGCGGACTAGCGGCGTGGAGCAGTACTTC. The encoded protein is CASSPPRTSGVEQYF.

The CDR3 reads CASSTQAYGYTF. The CDR3, as DNA: TGTGCCAGCTCCACCCAGGCCTATGGCTACACCTTC. The rearrangement links TRBV28 to TRBJ1-2; D uncertain. Germline-derived CDR1 and CDR2 are MDHEN and SYDVKM. The CDR3 spans 12 residues. Trimming cost V 8 bases and J 4 bases, with 11 bases left between them.

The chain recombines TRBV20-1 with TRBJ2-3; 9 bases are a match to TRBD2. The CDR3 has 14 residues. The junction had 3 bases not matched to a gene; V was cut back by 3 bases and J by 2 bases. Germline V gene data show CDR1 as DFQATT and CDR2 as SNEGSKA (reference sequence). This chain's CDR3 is CSASKRGDTDTQYF. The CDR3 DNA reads TGCAGTGCTAGTAAGCGGGGGGACACAGATACGCAGTATTTT.

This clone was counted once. CDR3 nucleotide sequence: TGTGCCAGCAGCTTGGCTACAGGGGGCTGGACAGATACGCAGTATTTT. Protein sequence: CASSLATGGWTDTQYF. The chain has TRBV5-8 and TRBJ2-3; 9 bases are shared with TRBD1. With 0 bases clipped from V and 3 bases from J, the junction kept 5 bases outside the gene matches. This CDR3 is built from 16 residues. Germline V gene sequence: CDR1 SGHTS, CDR2 YDEGEE.

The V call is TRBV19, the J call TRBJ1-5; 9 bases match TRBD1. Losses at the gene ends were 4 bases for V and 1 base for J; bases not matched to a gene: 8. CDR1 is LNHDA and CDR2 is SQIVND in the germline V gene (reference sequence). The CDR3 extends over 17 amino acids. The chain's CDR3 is CASSSIQGARSNQPQHF. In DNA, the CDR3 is TGTGCCAGTAGTAGCATACAGGGGGCGCGAAGCAATCAGCCCCAGCATTTT.

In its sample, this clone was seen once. This CDR3 is CAWSVSRQGALQYF. CDR3 bases: TGTGCCTGGAGTGTAAGTCGACAGGGGGCTCTGCAGTACTTC. The J gene is TRBJ2-5, the V gene TRBV30; TRBD1 agrees at 10 bases. The CDR3 is 14 amino acids. Germline assignment: CDR1 GTSNPN and CDR2 SVGIG (reference sequence). J was trimmed by 11 bases and V by 0 bases; bases with no gene match: 9.

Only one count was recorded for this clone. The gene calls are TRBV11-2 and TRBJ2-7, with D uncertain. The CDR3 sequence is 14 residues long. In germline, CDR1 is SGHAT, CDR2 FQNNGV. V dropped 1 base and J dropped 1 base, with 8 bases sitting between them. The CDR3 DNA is TGTGCCAGCAGCTTAGGGTCAGGATCCTACGAGCAGTACTTC. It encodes CASSLGSGSYEQYF. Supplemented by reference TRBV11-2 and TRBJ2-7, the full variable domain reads EAGVAQSPRYKIIEKRQSVAFWCNPISGHATLYWYQQILGQGPKLLIQFQNNGVVDDSQLPKDRFSAERLKGVDSTLKIQPAKLEDSAVYLCASSLGSGSYEQYFGPGTRLTVT.